These 4 T cell receptor beta chains originate from one sample sequenced in a study of blood T cell repertoires in COVID-19. Sequencing used immunoSEQ multiplex PCR; TCRdb keeps in-frame clones, though not all of them. This sample carries 200,000 to 250,000 clones, over 65% of them seen once, and the ten largest clones take 3% to 4%. The source material was PBMCs or T cells enriched from blood (not recorded which). The receptors were gathered from a woman in her sixties or seventies who had recovered from COVID-19.

In this sample, this clone turned up once. CDR3 sequence: CASSLAQGARNSPLHF. The CDR3 DNA reads TGTGCCAGCAGTTTAGCACAGGGGGCTCGAAATTCACCCCTCCACTTT. V is TRBV27 and J is TRBJ1-6; 9 nucleotides line up with TRBD1. V gave up 2 bases and J gave up 7 bases; unmatched junction bases: 6. This CDR3 spans 16 amino acids. Germline V lookup: CDR1 MNHEY, CDR2 SMNVEV (reference sequence).

The V and J genes are TRBV5-6 and TRBJ2-2, with 7 bases identical to TRBD2. J lost 5 bases, V lost 5 bases, and 3 bases had no gene match. Germline V lookup: CDR1 SGHDT, CDR2 YYEEEE. The CDR3 spans 13 residues. The CDR3 DNA is TGTGCCAGCAGAGCGGGAAGAACCGGGGAGCTGTTTTTT. This gives the protein CASRAGRTGELFF.

The rearrangement uses TRBV7-2 and TRBJ2-4; 9 positions agree with TRBD2. The CDR3 length is 16 residues. CDR1 SGHTA and CDR2 FQGNSA come from the germline V gene. The V gene end was trimmed by 5 bases and the J gene end by 0 bases; junction bases not matched to a gene: 5. For the CDR3, the DNA is TGTGCCAGCAGCAGAGAACTAGCGGGAGCCAAAAACATTCAGTACTTC. This sequence encodes CASSRELAGAKNIQYF.

The rearrangement uses TRBV5-1 and TRBJ1-4, with 7 bases aligning to TRBD1. V was clipped by 5 bases and J by 7 bases; unmatched bases: 8. CDR1 and CDR2 from the germline V gene are SGHRS and YFSETQ. There are 14 residues in the CDR3. In DNA, the CDR3 is TGCGCCAGCAGTTACGACAGGGTTGGTGAAAAACTGTTTTTT. It is translated as CASSYDRVGEKLFF.